The rows below give T cell receptor beta chains drawn from one sample of a study of glioma-infiltrating T cells. TCRdb re-derived calls from the multiplex PCR reads in MiXCR, one entry per CDR3 protein. The sample consists of about 93,000 distinct CDR3 sequences, 40% of them appearing once. The sequenced sample consisted of glioma tissue, nonneoplastic brain tissue, or PBMCs (not recorded which). Receptors were obtained from a human donor with low-grade glioma or glioblastoma, undergoing nonglioma brain surgery, or in good health (not recorded which). The CDR3 runs from the conserved cysteine through the conserved F or W. Fields, in order: V gene, clone size, D gene, J gene, CDR3 DNA, CDR3 protein. The D gene is left open where the match is weak. Where a row states a size, it is once, few, many or the class of an expanded clone; other rows omit it.

TRBV28	.	.	TRBJ2-2	.	CASSPGGYEQYFGPGTGELFF
TRBV6-1	many	TRBD2	TRBJ2-1	TGTGCCAGCAACGCCGGGACTAGCCCCTACAATGAGCAGTTCTTC	CASNAGTSPYNEQFF
TRBV24-1	once	.	TRBJ2-2	TGTGCCACCAGGGCTAGCGAGAGCATCGGGGAGCTGTTTTTT	CATRASESIGELFF
TRBV6-1	many	.	TRBJ2-7	TGTGCCAGCAGCCCAAATCCCATGGCGCGCGAGCAGTACTTC	CASSPNPMAREQYF
TRBV20-1	many	.	TRBJ2-3	TGCAGTGGTAGAGCCCTACTGAGCCTGAACACAGATACGCAGTATTTT	CSGRALLSLNTDTQYF
TRBV6-5	.	TRBD2	TRBJ2-1	TGTGCCAGCAGTCCCCAATACCGGACTAGCGTCTGCAATGAGCAGTTCTTC	CASSPQYRTSVCNEQFF
TRBV29-1	many	.	TRBJ2-2	TGCAGCGTGAAACCAGGGACGACGGACACCGGGGAGCTGTTTTTT	CSVKPGTTDTGELFF
TRBV27	.	.	TRBJ2-3	TGTGCCGGCGGCTACAGCACAGATATGCAGTATTTT	CAGGYSTDMQYF
TRBV10-3	many	.	TRBJ2-1	TGTGCCACCCGCGACAACAATGAGCAGTTCTTC	CATRDNNEQFF
TRBV19	.	.	TRBJ1-2	TGTGCCGGTAGTCCCGGGTCAGGGACAGGCTACACCTTC	CAGSPGSGTGYTF
TRBV19	many	TRBD1	TRBJ1-5	TGTGCCAGTAGTATCGGACAGGGTGATTGGGATCAGCCCCAGCATTTT	CASSIGQGDWDQPQHF
TRBV5-6	many	TRBD1	TRBJ2-7	TGTGCCAGCAGCTACCGACAGGGTTTTTACGAGCAGTACTTC	CASSYRQGFYEQYF
TRBV19	many	.	TRBJ2-6	TGTGCCAGTAGTATTCAGAACCTCGGTGGGGCCAACGTCCTGACTTTC	CASSIQNLGGANVLTF
TRBV10-3	many	.	TRBJ2-7	TGTGCCATCAGTCGGGGGCCATCCGACGAGCAGTACTTC	CAISRGPSDEQYF
TRBV20-1	many	.	TRBJ2-3	TGCAGTGCTGGCCGGGTCAATCCCTCCGATACGCAGTATTTT	CSAGRVNPSDTQYF
TRBV20-1	.	.	TRBJ1-5	TGCAGTGCTAGAGATATTAAGGCAGGGTCCAATCAGCCCCAGCATTTT	CSARDIKAGSNQPQHF
TRBV5-6	few	.	TRBJ2-1	TGTGCCAGCAGCATGCGCCGGGACGTCAATGAGCAGTTCTTC	CASSMRRDVNEQFF
TRBV20-1	many	.	TRBJ1-2	TGCAGTGCTAGAGAAGGAGGGAGGGTAGGAGGCTACACCTTC	CSAREGGRVGGYTF
TRBV28	.	.	TRBJ2-5	TGTGCCAGCACCGACTACTTGAAGCGGGTCCCCCAAGAGGACCAGTACTTC	CASTDYLKRVPQEDQYF
TRBV6-6	many	TRBD1	TRBJ2-7	TGTGCCAGCAGTTACCGGGACAGGCGCTACGAGCAGTACTTC	CASSYRDRRYEQYF
TRBV11-2	few	.	TRBJ2-6	TGTGCCAGCAGACGCAGCCTTTCGGGGGCCAACGTCCTGACTTTC	CASRRSLSGANVLTF
TRBV6-1	many	TRBD2	TRBJ2-5	TGTGCCAGCAGTTCGAGCGGGGGGGCCGGGGAGACCCAGTACTTC	CASSSSGGAGETQYF